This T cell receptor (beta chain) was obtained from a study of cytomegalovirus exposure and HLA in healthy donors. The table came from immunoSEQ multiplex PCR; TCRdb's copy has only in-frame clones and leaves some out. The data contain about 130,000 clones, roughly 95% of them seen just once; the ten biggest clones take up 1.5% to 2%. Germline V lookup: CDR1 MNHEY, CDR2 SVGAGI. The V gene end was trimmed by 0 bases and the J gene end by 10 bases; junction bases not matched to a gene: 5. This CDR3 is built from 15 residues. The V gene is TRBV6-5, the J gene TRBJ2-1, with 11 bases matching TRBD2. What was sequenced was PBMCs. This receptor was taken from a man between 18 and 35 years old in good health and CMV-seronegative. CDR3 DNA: TGTGCCAGCAGTTACTCAACTAGCGGGAGCAGGGAGCAGTTCTTC. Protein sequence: CASSYSTSGSREQFF.